This entry features one T cell receptor beta chain sequence. The source of the sample is a study of blood T cell repertoires in COVID-19. Generated by immunoSEQ multiplex PCR, the TCRdb table keeps only in-frame clones and is missing some. Altogether roughly 380,000 clones are present, 89% being singletons, with the ten largest covering 3.5% to 4%. The sequence was collected from a woman aged 55-75 years with COVID-19, enrolled during active disease. The specimen sequenced was peripheral blood.

The CDR3 sequence: CASSVTVITEAFF. CDR3 nucleotide sequence: TGTGCCAGTAGTGTGACAGTGATCACTGAAGCTTTCTTT. The V and J genes are TRBV19 and TRBJ1-1, with TRBD1 as a possible D gene (5 bases). V was cut by 5 bases and J by 4 bases, with 11 bases left in between. Looked up from germline, CDR1 is LNHDA and CDR2 is SQIVND (reference sequence). The CDR3 is 13 residues long.